A selection of T cell receptor beta chains follows, all from one sample in a study of IL-17A CD8 T cells in psoriatic arthritis synovium. The repertoire was sequenced with immunoSEQ multiplex PCR; TCRdb's copy has only in-frame clones and lacks some. The sample contains 1,700 or so clones, approximately 69% of which appear only once. Sequencing used memory CD8+ T cells from synovial fluid. Receptors originate from a human donor with psoriatic arthritis. Both conserved end residues are part of each CDR3. The D gene is left open where the match is weak. The size field is filled for only some rows; it gives once, few, many or a size class.

v_gene	abundance	d_gene	j_gene	CDR3nt	CDR3aa
TRBV30	-	-	TRBJ2-3	TGTGCCTGGAGTCCCAGGGGACGGAGCACAGATACGCAGTATTTT	CAWSPRGRSTDTQYF
TRBV7-9	-	-	TRBJ2-3	TGTGCCAGCAGCTTAGGGAAGTATACGCAGTATTTT	CASSLGKYTQYF
TRBV2	-	TRBD2	TRBJ2-7	TGTGCCAGCAGTCCGACTAGCGGGGCCTCCTACGAGCAGTACTTC	CASSPTSGASYEQYF
TRBV7-8	-	TRBD1	TRBJ1-5	TGTGCCAGCGCTAGCTTAGAGGGACAGCTGAATCAGCCCCAGCATTTT	CASASLEGQLNQPQHF
TRBV4-3	-	-	TRBJ1-6	TGCGCCAGCAGCCCCACAGGTGCTTCTTCGTCCCTCCACTTT	CASSPTGASSSLHF
TRBV6-1	-	-	TRBJ2-4	TGTGCCAGCAGCCCGAGCTTGAGAAACATTCAGTACTTC	CASSPSLRNIQYF
TRBV29-1	-	-	TRBJ2-7	TGCAGCGTTCCGGGGGCCTCCTACGAGCAGTACTTC	CSVPGASYEQYF
TRBV11-2	-	TRBD1	TRBJ1-4	TGTGCCAGCAGCTTAGTTCAGGGGGCGGCGGCTAATGAAAAACTGTTTTTT	CASSLVQGAAANEKLFF
TRBV7-8	-	TRBD1	TRBJ2-7	TGTGCCAGCAGAGTCCGACAGGGGCCCTCCTACGAGCAGTACTTC	CASRVRQGPSYEQYF
TRBV7-9	-	TRBD2	TRBJ2-3	TGTGCCAGCAGCCCCCAGAGACTAGCGGAGGGAGATACGCAGTATTTT	CASSPQRLAEGDTQYF
TRBV29-1	-	-	TRBJ1-1	TGCAGCGTTGTTACGGCAGCCGGAAACACTGAAGCTTTCTTT	CSVVTAAGNTEAFF
TRBV27	once	-	TRBJ1-2	TGTGCCGCCGGGACACTATATAATGGCTACACCTTC	CAAGTLYNGYTF
TRBV9	-	-	TRBJ1-5	TGTGCCAGCAGCTTTACGGGGGGTTACAATCAGCCCCAGCATTTT	CASSFTGGYNQPQHF
TRBV5-1	once	-	TRBJ1-5	TGCGCCAGCAGCTTAGAACTAGCGGGTCAGCCCCAGCATTTT	CASSLELAGQPQHF
TRBV16	once	-	TRBJ2-7	TGTGCCAGCAGCCGGGGGGGCCACGAGCAGTACTTC	CASSRGGHEQYF
TRBV5-3	-	-	TRBJ1-5	TGTGCCAGAAGCTTGGTGGGGGACATAAGCAATCAGCCCCAGCATTTT	CARSLVGDISNQPQHF
TRBV4-1	-	TRBD2	TRBJ2-7	TGCGCCAGCAGCCTTACTAGCGGGAGAGCCCACGAGCAGTACTTC	CASSLTSGRAHEQYF
TRBV11-2	-	TRBD1	TRBJ2-7	TGTGCCAGCAGCTTAGAGGCAGGGGGCTACGAGCAGTACTTC	CASSLEAGGYEQYF
TRBV9	-	TRBD2	TRBJ2-7	TGTGCCAGCAGCGCGGGACTAGCCGAATACGAGCAGTACTTC	CASSAGLAEYEQYF
TRBV11-2	-	-	TRBJ2-1	TGTGCCAGCAGCCGACCCAGCATTGAGCAGTTCTTC	CASSRPSIEQFF
TRBV6-1	-	TRBD1	TRBJ1-1	TGTGCCAGCAGTTGGGGGACAGCTGAAGCTTTCTTT	CASSWGTAEAFF
TRBV27	-	-	TRBJ1-1	TGTGCCAGCAGTTTAGTCGGGGGCACTGAAGCTTTCTTT	CASSLVGGTEAFF
TRBV27	-	-	TRBJ2-4	TGTGCCAGCAGTTTAGGGTCCCCACAGACCAAAAACATTCAGTACTTC	CASSLGSPQTKNIQYF
TRBV18	-	TRBD2	TRBJ2-7	TGTGCCAGCTCACCCGCGGGGGTAGCTGAATCCTACGAGCAGTACTTC	CASSPAGVAESYEQYF
TRBV6-5	-	TRBD1	TRBJ1-1	TGTGCCAGCACTCCGGGACAGCTTTTGAACACTGAAGCTTTCTTT	CASTPGQLLNTEAFF
TRBV5-4	-	TRBD1	TRBJ2-3	TGTGCCAGCAGCCCCGGGACAGCCCACGCCTTGGTGGATACGCAGTATTTT	CASSPGTAHALVDTQYF
TRBV19	-	-	TRBJ1-5	TGTGCCAGTAGTATAGATCACGGGCAGCCCCAGCATTTT	CASSIDHGQPQHF
TRBV6-1	few	TRBD1	TRBJ1-4	TGTGCCAGCAGGGAAGCGACCAGGGGGAAGGGGAATGAAAAACTGTTTTTT	CASREATRGKGNEKLFF
TRBV7-2	few	-	TRBJ1-1	TGTGCCAGCAGCCGGACAGCGAACACTGAAGCTTTCTTT	CASSRTANTEAFF
TRBV5-1	large	TRBD2	TRBJ2-3	TGCGCCAGCAGCCCCGGACTAGCGGGAGGTATTTTTATGACAGATACGCAGTATTTT	CASSPGLAGGIFMTDTQYF
TRBV13	-	-	TRBJ2-3	TGTGCCAGCAGCTTATTGGGGCGGGGCGCCTCAGATACGCAGTATTTT	CASSLLGRGASDTQYF
TRBV13	-	-	TRBJ1-5	TGTGCCAGCAGCTTAGGCGGTACAGGGCTAAATCAGCCCCAGCATTTT	CASSLGGTGLNQPQHF
TRBV19	-	-	TRBJ2-3	TGTGCCAGTAGAATCCAGGGTTTTGGTACAGATACGCAGTATTTT	CASRIQGFGTDTQYF
TRBV7-8	-	-	TRBJ2-7	TGTGCCAGCAGCATAGATTTTTCCTACGAGCAGTACTTC	CASSIDFSYEQYF
TRBV5-5	-	-	TRBJ1-2	TGTGCCAGCAGCCTACAGGTTTCGGATAACTATGGCTACACCTTC	CASSLQVSDNYGYTF
TRBV11-1	-	TRBD2	TRBJ2-3	TGTGCCAGCAGCAATAGGGGGACTAGCTCGGATACGCAGTATTTT	CASSNRGTSSDTQYF